This TCR beta chain was identified in a study of somatic mutations in cytotoxic T cells in rheumatoid arthritis. Notes on the study in general: Antigen targets of the expanded CD8+ clones remained unidentified.

Regarding this clone: Its antigen is not known.

Some clones are missing from TCRdb's copy, which holds only in-frame ones; the method was immunoSEQ multiplex PCR. The table lists some 27,000 clones, roughly 70% of them singletons, with roughly a tenth in the top ten. Flow cytometry was used to check the purity of CD4+ and CD8+ cells, which had been isolated by positive magnetic bead selection. The TCR comes from a woman younger than 35 in good health. Sequenced input: CD8+ T cells sorted from blood.

The CDR3 DNA reads TGCGCCAGCAGCTGGGGGACAGGGGAGGGCTACACCTTC. Translation: CASSWGTGEGYTF. The V call is TRBV5-1, the J call TRBJ1-2; 10 bases agree with TRBD1. Trimming cost V 3 bases and J 8 bases; bases outside gene matches: 4. Germline CDR1 and CDR2: SGHRS and YFSETQ. This CDR3 region has 13 residues. Combining the CDR3 with reference TRBV5-1 and TRBJ1-2 gives the whole variable domain KAGVTQTPRYLIKTRGQQVTLSCSPISGHRSVSWYQQTPGQGLQFLFEYFSETQRNKGNFPGRFSGRQFSNSRSEMNVSTLELGDSALYLCASSWGTGEGYTFGSGTRLTVV.